This TCR beta chain was retrieved from a study of T-cell memory formation after mild COVID-19. TCRdb re-analysed the 5' RACE reads in MiXCR, keeping a single row per CDR3 protein. Among some 86,000 distinct CDR3 sequences listed, roughly 23% were seen once. CDR1 is SGHTA, CDR2 FQGNSA, per germline. The CDR3 is made up of 14 amino acids. J was trimmed by 6 bases and V by 5 bases; bases with no gene match: 3. This clonotype was counted only a few times. The TCR was taken from a man aged 18-30 years who had mild COVID-19 (a few samples of this study predate the infection). Cell type and time point are not known. The sample was PBMCs or a T cell subset sorted from them (not recorded which). This chain connects TRBV7-2 to TRBJ2-1, with 11 positions matching TRBD2. The CDR3 is CASSPLAGGNEQFF. The CDR3 DNA reads as TGTGCCAGCAGCCCCCTAGCGGGAGGCAATGAGCAGTTCTTC.